Listed below are T cell receptor beta chains from one sample, sequenced in a study of response to subunit inactivated influenza vaccine. A single record per CDR3 protein comes from TCRdb applying MiXCR to the RT-PCR reads. The data show hundreds of thousands of distinct CDR3 sequences, about 11% seen once. The specimen was PBMCs from blood, collected on the day of vaccination. These TCRs come from a man in his forties or fifties who received an inactivated influenza vaccine. Both conserved end residues are part of each CDR3.

J gene | V gene | CDR3 length | CDR3 protein
TRBJ2-7 | TRBV12-3/TRBV12-4 | 12 | CATGQGGYEQYF
TRBJ2-7 | TRBV20-1 | 19 | CSVIPLGLAGEADVNEQYF
TRBJ2-7 | TRBV20-1 | 15 | CSARVGLAGSYEQYF
TRBJ2-1 | TRBV4-3 | 13 | CASSQTRVNEQFF
TRBJ2-5 | TRBV5-1 | 18 | CASSLQAASGRIGETQYF
TRBJ2-3 | TRBV20-1 | 16 | CSARSPQGVITDTQYF
TRBJ2-5 | TRBV29-1 | 10 | CSVADETQYF
TRBJ2-1 | TRBV9 | 15 | CASSSGLAENNEQFF
TRBJ1-4 | TRBV23-1 | 14 | CASSHVGSNEKLFF
TRBJ2-2 | TRBV5-4 | 19 | CASSLANPDLKMRTGELFF
TRBJ2-2 | TRBV5-5 | 15 | CASTKDRVNTGELFF